This section outlines one T cell receptor beta chain sequence together with its context. The sample comes from a study of shared clonotypes between healthy human individuals. Data came from immunoSEQ multiplex PCR; TCRdb stores just in-frame clones and leaves some out. The table shows about 490,000 clones, with 79% occurring only once. Germline values: CDR1 SGHTA, CDR2 FQGNSA. Trimming removed 5 bases from V and 8 bases from J, with 12 bases in between. This CDR3 region has 13 residues. The chain links TRBV7-2 to TRBJ1-4; D is unclear. This clonotype originated in a woman in her thirties or forties in good health. Some clones in this sample may be carry-over from other donors' samples. Sequenced: PBMCs. CDR3 sequence (DNA): TGTGCCAGCAGCACCCCCGGGGTGGAAAAACTGTTTTTT. It encodes CASSTPGVEKLFF.